What follows describes a single TCR beta chain. Authors' processing steps: Amplified reference gene primers provided the basis for estimating nucleated cell counts. Profiling relied on immunoSEQ multiplex PCR, and the TCRdb table lists in-frame clones only, not all of them. That table is the source of V, J and clone size, and D and trimming were worked out from the DNA. The sample comprises some 450,000 clones, more than 70% of which are singletons, and roughly 13% rests with the top ten. This sample was included in a study of blood T cell repertoires in COVID-19. Study context: Whether acute or convalescent, the COVID-19 samples came from the United States, Italy and Spain. PBMCs, B-cell-depleted T cells, or T cells were the source of the cDNA or gDNA that made up the material.

The junction had 3 bases not matched to a gene; V was cut back by 1 base and J by 2 bases. Germline V lookup: CDR1 SGDLS, CDR2 YYNGEE. The CDR3 runs 15 residues. The source material was peripheral blood. The V gene is TRBV9, the J gene TRBJ2-1; 7 bases agree with TRBD2. This TCR was sampled from a woman aged 50 to 65 with COVID-19, enrolled during active disease. The CDR3 here is CASSVQAGPYNEQFF. The DNA for the CDR3 is TGTGCCAGCAGCGTACAAGCGGGGCCCTACAATGAGCAGTTCTTC.